The T cell receptor (beta chain) described here comes from a study of blood T cells in healthy people across ages. A second PCR of about 7 to 11 cycles used a sample-barcoded 5' primer and a J-beta primer mix. TCRdb passed the 5' RACE reads through MiXCR, listing each CDR3 protein once. Of 800,000 or so distinct CDR3 sequences detected, 62% appear once; the ten largest clones hold around a quarter. This clonotype has ten or more counts. The CDR3 runs 15 residues. Per germline, CDR1 SGHTA and CDR2 FQGNSA. With 1 base clipped from V and 4 bases from J, the junction kept 0 bases outside the gene matches.

This clonotype was obtained from a young man in good health. The sample was blood. The rearrangement joins TRBV7-2 to TRBJ2-7; 14 bases agree with TRBD2. This CDR3 reads CASSLGTSGGYEQYF. Here the CDR3 DNA reads TGTGCCAGCAGCTTAGGGACTAGCGGGGGGTACGAGCAGTACTTC. Based on the CDR3 plus reference TRBV7-2 and TRBJ2-7, the full variable domain is GAGVSQSPSNKVTEKGKDVELRCDPISGHTALYWYRQSLGQGLEFLIYFQGNSAPDKSGLPSDRFSAERTGGSVSTLTIQRTQQEDSAVYLCASSLGTSGGYEQYFGPGTRLTVT.